The T cell receptor beta chain described here comes from a study of memory CD4+ T cells and cytomegalovirus serostatus. Study-wide background: Healthy Belgian adult donors included under ten CMV-positive and some 24 CMV-negative people. Study results and limitations: About 40% of the roughly 150 known CMV-associated TCRbeta sequences appeared in CD4+ memory.

The sort gate was single viable CD3+CD4+CD8-CD45RO+ cells for memory CD4+ T cells. Serum IgG to CMV pp150, pp28, p38 and p52 defined serostatus. Produced via immunoSEQ multiplex PCR; TCRdb's table is partial and in-frame only. The repertoire includes some 35,000 clones, roughly 85% of them detected once, and 5.3% sits in the top ten. Remarks on this clone: Its specificity is unknown.

Sequencing input: memory CD4+ T cells from blood. This clonotype was obtained from an adult in good health and CMV-seropositive.

The CDR3 DNA reads as TGTGCCAGCAGCGTATCCGGGAGGGCCTACAATGAGCAGTTCTTC. This encodes CASSVSGRAYNEQFF. J is TRBJ2-1 and V is TRBV9; TRBD2 matches 8 bases. The germline gives CDR1 SGDLS, CDR2 YYNGEE. The length of the CDR3 is 15 residues. Trimming cost V 1 base and J 2 bases; bases outside gene matches: 2.